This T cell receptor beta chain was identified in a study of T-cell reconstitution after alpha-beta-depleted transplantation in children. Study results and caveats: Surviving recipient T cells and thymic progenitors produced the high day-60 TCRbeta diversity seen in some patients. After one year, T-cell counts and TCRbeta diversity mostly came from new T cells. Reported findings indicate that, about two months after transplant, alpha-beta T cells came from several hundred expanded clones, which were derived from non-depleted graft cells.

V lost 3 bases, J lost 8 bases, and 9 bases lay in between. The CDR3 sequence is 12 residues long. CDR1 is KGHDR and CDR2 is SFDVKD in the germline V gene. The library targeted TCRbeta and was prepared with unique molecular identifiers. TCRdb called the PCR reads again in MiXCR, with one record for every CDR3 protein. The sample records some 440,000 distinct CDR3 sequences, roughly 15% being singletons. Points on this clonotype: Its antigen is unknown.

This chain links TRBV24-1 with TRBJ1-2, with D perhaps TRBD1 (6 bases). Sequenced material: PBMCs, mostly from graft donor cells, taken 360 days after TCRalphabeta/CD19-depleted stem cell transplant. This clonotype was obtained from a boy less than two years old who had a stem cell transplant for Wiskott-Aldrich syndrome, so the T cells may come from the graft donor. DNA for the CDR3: TGTGCCACCAGTGATGGGGGCAAAGGCTACACCTTC. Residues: CATSDGGKGYTF.